This T cell receptor (beta chain) was recovered during a study of identical twins (dated by TCRdb to 2016 to 2018). Study-level background: To test whether fetal clonotypes persist, this study deep-sequenced TCR alpha and beta repertoires from monozygotic twins, from unrelated adults of various ages, and from cord blood. Replicate twin experiments were performed at different times using different library preparation protocols to rule out contamination.

Library preparation was by 5' RACE. The listed sequencing device is Illumina HiSeq 2000. Template switching introduced a universal primer binding site; the final cDNA contained a unique molecular identifier, enabling accurate counting of TCR cDNA molecules. Specific primers in the conserved constant-segment region were used to synthesize first-strand cDNA for TCR alpha and beta chains. Each cDNA library was double barcoded, with a SMART-Mk sample barcode plus Illumina barcodes, to control for contamination. TruSeq adapter sequences along with Illumina sample barcodes were introduced in two successive PCR steps. Sequencing of the TCR alpha and beta cDNA libraries was done on the Illumina HiSeq platform using custom primers. The source study handled its data this way. Raw reads were processed with MiGEC to extract unique molecular identifiers, and MiXCR was used to determine CDR3 positions. Recombination models were inferred per individual with the repgenHMM and IGoR tools using an EM algorithm. Shared clonotypes were analyzed with the tcR package in R, and sharing was normalized by the product of cloneset sizes. Out-of-frame nonproductive sequences were analyzed to study raw recombination free of thymic and clonal selection effects. Using fastp trimming at Q25 and MiXCR clonotype assembly, TCRdb reanalyzed the public sequencing data and kept in-frame beta chains. Entries are consolidated by CDR3 protein sequence, retaining the most common genes and DNA. TCRdb's processing, not the authors', yielded these V and J calls. In all, the sample holds hundreds of thousands of distinct CDR3 sequences, and about 12% of those were seen once. Approximately 7.9% of the sample rests with the top ten.

V is shortened by 3 bases, J by 3 bases, and the region joining them spans 6 bases. From the germline V gene, CDR1 is SQVTM and CDR2 is ANQGSEA. The CDR3 covers 12 residues, taking in both the cysteine and the phenylalanine. CDR3 DNA is the only sequence kept; it has 36 bases, read in frame from the first base. About this clonotype: No antigen is known for it. One base away there is no much larger clone; base qualities are not given.

Every donor was a healthy Caucasian. The twin cohort comprised three pairs of female monozygotic twins, all aged roughly 18 to 30 years. Positive isolation kits from Invitrogen were used to isolate the CD4+ and CD8+ T cell populations. The research as a whole found: Because the same donors could not be followed over many years, conclusions were based on cross-sectional statistical analysis. In monozygotic twins, out-of-frame TCR alpha sharing was systematically underestimated by recombination models, although the models agreed with sharing between unrelated individuals. Zero-insertion analyses could be partly confounded by invariant T cells such as MAIT and iNKT, although diverse VJ usage argued against such confounding for most clonotypes. A weaker excess of twin sharing was found in beta out-of-frame sequences because the signal-to-noise ratio was lowered by fewer shared sequences. Abundant cord blood beta clonotypes had fewer insertions, young adult naive repertoires showed a similar but weaker trend, and memory repertoires showed no such trend. Compared with coincidental sharing between unrelated individuals, out-of-frame TCR alpha sequences shared between twins had an excess of sequences with low generation probability.

The sample also formed part of further work on yellow fever vaccine responses in identical twins. The second study reports: The T cell response to vaccination in identical twins was reported by the authors to appear partly convergent and partly personalized. The study precisely tracked vaccine-responding T cell clones in identical twins.

The sample was CD8+ T cells sorted from blood. The sequence is built from TRBV29-1 and TRBJ2-1, with the D gene not confidently named. This sequence was found in a young woman in good health. The sequenced DNA: TGCAGCGTTGACGTCAACTACAATGAGCAGTTCTTC. It encodes CSVDVNYNEQFF.